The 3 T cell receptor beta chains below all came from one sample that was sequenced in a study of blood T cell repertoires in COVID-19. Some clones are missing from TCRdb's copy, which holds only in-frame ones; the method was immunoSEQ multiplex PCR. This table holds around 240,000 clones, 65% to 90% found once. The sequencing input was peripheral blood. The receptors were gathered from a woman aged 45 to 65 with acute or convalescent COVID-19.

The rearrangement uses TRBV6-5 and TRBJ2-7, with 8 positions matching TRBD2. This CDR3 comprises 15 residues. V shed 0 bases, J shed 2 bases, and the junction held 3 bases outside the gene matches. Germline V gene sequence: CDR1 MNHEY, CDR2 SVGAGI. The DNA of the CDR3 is TGTGCCAGCAGTTACTCTACGGGAGGGCCCTACGAGCAGTACTTC. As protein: CASSYSTGGPYEQYF.

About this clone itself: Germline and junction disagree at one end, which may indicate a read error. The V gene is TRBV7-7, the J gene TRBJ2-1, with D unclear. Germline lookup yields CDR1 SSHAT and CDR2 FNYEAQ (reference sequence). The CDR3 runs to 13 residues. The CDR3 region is CASSLPGSNEQFF. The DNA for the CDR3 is TGTGCTAGCAGCTTGCCGGGTAGCAATGAGCAGTTCTTC.

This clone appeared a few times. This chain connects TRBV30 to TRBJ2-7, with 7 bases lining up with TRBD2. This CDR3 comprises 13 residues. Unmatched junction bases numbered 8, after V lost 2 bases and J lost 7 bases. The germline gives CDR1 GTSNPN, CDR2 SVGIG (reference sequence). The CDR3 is CAWSLGEGFEQYF. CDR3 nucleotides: TGTGCCTGGAGTTTGGGGGAGGGTTTTGAGCAGTACTTC.